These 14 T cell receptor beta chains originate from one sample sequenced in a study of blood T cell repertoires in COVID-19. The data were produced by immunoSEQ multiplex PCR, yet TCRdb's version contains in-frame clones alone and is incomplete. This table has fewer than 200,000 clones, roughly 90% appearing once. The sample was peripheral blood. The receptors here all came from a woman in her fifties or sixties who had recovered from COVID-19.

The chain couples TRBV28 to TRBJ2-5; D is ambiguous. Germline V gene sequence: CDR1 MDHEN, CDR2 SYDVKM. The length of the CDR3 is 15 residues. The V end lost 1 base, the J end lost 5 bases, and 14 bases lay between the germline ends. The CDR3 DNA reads TGTGCCAGCAGTTTATCTCGCGTAGCCCCCGAGACCCAGTACTTC. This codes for CASSLSRVAPETQYF.

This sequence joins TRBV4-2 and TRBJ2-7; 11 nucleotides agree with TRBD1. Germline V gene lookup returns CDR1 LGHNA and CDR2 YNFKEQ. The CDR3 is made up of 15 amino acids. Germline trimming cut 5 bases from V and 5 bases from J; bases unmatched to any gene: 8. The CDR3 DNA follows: TGTGCCAGCAGCTTAGTCGGGACAGGGGGTGACGAGCAGTACTTC. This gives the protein CASSLVGTGGDEQYF.

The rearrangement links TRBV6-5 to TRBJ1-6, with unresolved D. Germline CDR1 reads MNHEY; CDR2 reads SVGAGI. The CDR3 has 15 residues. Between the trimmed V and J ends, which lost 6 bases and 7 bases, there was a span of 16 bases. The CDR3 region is CASRPRESLNSPLHF. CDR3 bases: TGTGCCAGCAGGCCCCGGGAATCGTTAAATTCACCCCTCCACTTT.

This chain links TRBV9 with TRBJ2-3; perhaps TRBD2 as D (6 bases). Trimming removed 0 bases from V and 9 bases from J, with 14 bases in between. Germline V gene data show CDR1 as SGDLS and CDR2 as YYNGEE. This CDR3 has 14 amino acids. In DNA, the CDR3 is TGTGCCAGCAGCGTAGAAGGACTAAAGAGCACGCAGTATTTT. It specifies CASSVEGLKSTQYF.

The CDR3 protein is CASSSLTGSLQETQYF. CDR3 DNA: TGTGCCAGCAGTTCCCTGACAGGGTCCTTGCAAGAGACCCAGTACTTC. The chain uses TRBV28 and TRBJ2-5, with 7 bases lining up with TRBD1. The germline V gene encodes CDR1 MDHEN and CDR2 SYDVKM. J gave up 2 bases and V 4 bases, and 10 bases lay outside the gene matches. This CDR3 region has 16 residues.

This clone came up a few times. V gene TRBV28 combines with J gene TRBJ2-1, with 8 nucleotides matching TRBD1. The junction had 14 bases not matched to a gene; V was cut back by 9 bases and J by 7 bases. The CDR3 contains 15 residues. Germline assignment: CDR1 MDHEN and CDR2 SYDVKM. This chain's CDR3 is CASWETGTGLNEQFF. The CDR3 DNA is TGTGCCAGTTGGGAGACAGGGACAGGACTTAATGAGCAGTTCTTC.

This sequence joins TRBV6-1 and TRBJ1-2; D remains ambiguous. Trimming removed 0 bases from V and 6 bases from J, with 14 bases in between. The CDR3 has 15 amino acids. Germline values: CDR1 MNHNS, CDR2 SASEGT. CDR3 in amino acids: CASSEATTGKNGYTF. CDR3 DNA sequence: TGTGCCAGCAGTGAAGCTACAACGGGAAAAAATGGCTACACCTTC.

As DNA, the CDR3 is TGCGCCAGCAGCTTGGTTTCGGGGGGAAGAATAGATACGCAGTATTTT. Protein product: CASSLVSGGRIDTQYF. The chain is built from TRBV5-1 and TRBJ2-3; 7 nucleotides align to TRBD2. The CDR3 length is 16 residues. V trimming: 0 bases; J trimming: 5 bases; junction bases outside the gene matches: 9. The germline V gene has CDR1 SGHRS and CDR2 YFSETQ.

The CDR3 nucleotides read TGTGCCACCAGCGTACCCGACAGGGGTAGCCACGAGCAGTACTTC. Its protein is CATSVPDRGSHEQYF. The V and J genes are TRBV15 and TRBJ2-7, with 8 bases lining up with TRBD1. The ends lost 5 bases at V and 5 bases at J; junction bases unmatched: 11. This CDR3 contains 15 residues. The germline V gene has CDR1 LNHNV and CDR2 YYDKDF (reference sequence). Based on the CDR3 plus reference TRBV15 and TRBJ2-7, the full variable domain is DAMVIQNPRYQVTQFGKPVTLSCSQTLNHNVMYWYQQKSSQAPKLLFHYYDKDFNNEADTPDNFQSRRPNTSFCFLDIRSPGLGDTAMYLCATSVPDRGSHEQYFGPGTRLTVT.

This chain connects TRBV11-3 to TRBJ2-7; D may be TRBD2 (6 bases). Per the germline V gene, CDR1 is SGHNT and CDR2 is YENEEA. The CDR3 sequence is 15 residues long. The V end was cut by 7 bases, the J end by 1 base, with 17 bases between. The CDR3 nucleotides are TGTGCCAGCACCATAAAAAAGGAGGGTTCCTACGAGCAGTACTTC. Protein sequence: CASTIKKEGSYEQYF.

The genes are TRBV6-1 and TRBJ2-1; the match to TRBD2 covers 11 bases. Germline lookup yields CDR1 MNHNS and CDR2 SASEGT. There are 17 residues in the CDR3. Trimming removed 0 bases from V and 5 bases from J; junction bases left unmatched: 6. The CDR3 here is CASSEAPGTSGHNEQFF. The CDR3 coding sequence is TGTGCCAGCAGTGAAGCCCCCGGGACTAGCGGACACAATGAGCAGTTCTTC.

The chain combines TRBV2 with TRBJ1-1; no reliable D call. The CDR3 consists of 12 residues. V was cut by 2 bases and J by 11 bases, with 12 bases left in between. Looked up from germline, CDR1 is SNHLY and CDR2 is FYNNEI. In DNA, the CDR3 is TGTGCCAGCAGTGAAAGCGGCACGGAGGCTTTCTTT. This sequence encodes CASSESGTEAFF.

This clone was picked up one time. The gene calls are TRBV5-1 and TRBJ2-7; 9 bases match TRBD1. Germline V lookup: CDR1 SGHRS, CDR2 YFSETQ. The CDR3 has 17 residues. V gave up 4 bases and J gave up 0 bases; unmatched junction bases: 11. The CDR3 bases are TGCGCCAGCAGCCCCACAGGGGGCGCCAGCATCTCCTACGAGCAGTACTTC. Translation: CASSPTGGASISYEQYF.

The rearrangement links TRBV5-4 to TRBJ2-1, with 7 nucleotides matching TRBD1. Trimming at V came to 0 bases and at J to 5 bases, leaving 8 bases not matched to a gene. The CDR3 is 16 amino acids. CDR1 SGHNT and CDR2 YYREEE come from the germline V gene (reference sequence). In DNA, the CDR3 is TGTGCCAGCAGCTTGGAACAGGGGTACCCTAACAATGAGCAGTTCTTC. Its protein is CASSLEQGYPNNEQFF.